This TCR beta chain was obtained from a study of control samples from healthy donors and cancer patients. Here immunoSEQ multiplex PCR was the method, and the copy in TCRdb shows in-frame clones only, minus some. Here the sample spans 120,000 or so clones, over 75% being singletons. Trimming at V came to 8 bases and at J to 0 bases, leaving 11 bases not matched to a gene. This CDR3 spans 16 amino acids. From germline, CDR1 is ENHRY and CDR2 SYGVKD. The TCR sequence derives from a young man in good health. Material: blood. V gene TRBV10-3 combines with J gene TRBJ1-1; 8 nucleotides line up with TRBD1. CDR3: CAIAPQGERVNTEAFF. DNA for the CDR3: TGTGCCATCGCCCCACAGGGGGAGAGGGTGAACACTGAAGCTTTCTTT.